What follows are 27 T cell receptor beta chains derived from one specimen sequenced in a study of cytomegalovirus exposure and HLA in healthy donors. PCR used 60 Vbeta primers and 13 Jbeta primers. Assay used: immunoSEQ multiplex PCR; TCRdb lists only in-frame clones, some missing. Among roughly 99,000 clones, about 80% were seen once, and the ten largest hold 16%. Sample: PBMCs. These receptors were taken from a man between 60 and 75 years old in good health and CMV-seropositive.

The V gene is TRBV7-3, the J gene TRBJ1-6; 9 bases are a match to TRBD1. J lost 11 bases, V lost 2 bases, and 1 base had no gene match. There are 13 residues in the CDR3. The V gene's germline CDR1 is SGHTA and CDR2 FQGTGA. The CDR3 DNA follows: TGTGCCAGCAGCTTAGGACAGGGGACACCCCTCCACTTT. Residues: CASSLGQGTPLHF.

The chain carries TRBV19 and TRBJ2-3, with 8 bases that match TRBD1. Trimming cost V 6 bases and J 1 base; bases outside gene matches: 9. CDR1 and CDR2 (germline): LNHDA, SQIVND (reference sequence). The CDR3 extends over 16 amino acids. The CDR3 coding sequence is TGTGCCAGTAGGGCAGGACAGGGTTGGGGCACAGATACGCAGTATTTT. The encoded protein is CASRAGQGWGTDTQYF.

This clone was counted between two and nine times. The chain uses TRBV6-5 and TRBJ1-3; no clear D. The CDR3 is made up of 13 amino acids. Trimming took 0 bases from V and 3 from J, leaving 3 bases between them. Germline CDR1 is MNHEY and CDR2 is SVGAGI. The DNA of the CDR3 is TGTGCCAGCAGTTACTCCGGTGGAAACACCATATATTTT. It translates to CASSYSGGNTIYF.

This clone occurred once. V and J are TRBV30 and TRBJ2-3; 7 bases line up with TRBD2. This CDR3 region has 16 residues. The germline V gene has CDR1 GTSNPN and CDR2 SVGIG (reference sequence). V lost 0 bases, J lost 2 bases, and 8 bases stayed unmatched. CDR3 protein: CAWSVTSTSITDTQYF. As DNA, the CDR3 is TGTGCCTGGAGTGTTACATCGACTAGCATCACAGATACGCAGTATTTT. Full variable domain (outside the CDR3, taken from reference TRBV30 and TRBJ2-3): SQTIHQWPATLVQPVGSPLSLECTVEGTSNPNLYWYRQAAGRGLQLLFYSVGIGQISSEVPQNLSASRPQDRQFILSSKKLLLSDSGFYLCAWSVTSTSITDTQYFGPGTRLTVL.

The rearrangement joins TRBV5-4 to TRBJ2-7, with 8 bases matching TRBD1. The CDR3 runs to 14 residues. In germline, CDR1 is SGHNT, CDR2 YYREEE (reference sequence). The ends lost 0 bases at V and 2 bases at J; junction bases unmatched: 1. In DNA form, the CDR3 reads TGTGCCAGCAGCTTGGCACAGGGGGCCTACGAGCAGTACTTC. This translates into CASSLAQGAYEQYF.

For this clone: One end of the junction does not line up with germline, which may come from a read error. The CDR3 region is CASSVGPGTSYSNRPQHF. As DNA, the CDR3 is TGTGCCAGCAGCGTAGGCCCGGGGACATCTTATAGCAATCGGCCCCAGCATTTT. The chain uses TRBV9 and TRBJ1-5; the D gene is possibly TRBD1 (6 bases). This CDR3 has 18 residues. Germline values: CDR1 SGDLS, CDR2 YYNGEE.

The chain carries TRBV5-1 and TRBJ1-2, with a tentative D call TRBD1 (5 bases). V dropped 0 bases and J dropped 8 bases, with 11 bases sitting between them. Germline assignment: CDR1 SGHRS and CDR2 YFSETQ. The CDR3 has 13 residues. CDR3 residues: CASSLEGVGGYTF. The CDR3 nucleotides are TGCGCCAGCAGCTTGGAAGGGGTAGGAGGCTACACCTTC.

V usage is TRBV18 and J usage is TRBJ1-6; 7 bases are a match to TRBD1. Germline CDR1 reads KGHSH; CDR2 reads LQKENI. V trimming: 6 bases; J trimming: 7 bases; junction bases outside the gene matches: 6. The length of the CDR3 is 14 residues. The CDR3 region is CASSRQGGNSPLHF. The CDR3 DNA reads as TGTGCCAGCTCCCGACAGGGAGGAAATTCACCCCTCCACTTT.

V gene TRBV2 combines with J gene TRBJ2-7; a weak D match, TRBD2 (6 bases). This CDR3 is built from 14 residues. Germline assignment: CDR1 SNHLY and CDR2 FYNNEI. Trimming pared 2 bases from V and 3 bases from J, leaving 11 bases between. In DNA form, the CDR3 reads TGTGCCAGCAGTGAATTCCGCGGGATCTACGAGCAGTACTTC. Its translation is CASSEFRGIYEQYF.

The rearrangement uses TRBV7-9 and TRBJ2-7; 7 bases are shared with TRBD1. With V trimmed by 5 bases and J by 2 bases, 9 bases remained unmatched. The CDR3 is made up of 15 amino acids. Per germline, CDR1 SEHNR and CDR2 FQNEAQ (reference sequence). The CDR3 spells CASSQDPTGAYEQYF. CDR3 in DNA: TGTGCCAGCAGCCAAGATCCTACAGGGGCCTACGAGCAGTACTTC.

This clone was picked up a small number of times. The chain is built from TRBV7-9 and TRBJ2-7, with TRBD2 identical over 12 bases. CDR3 length: 14 residues. Trimming at V came to 5 bases and at J to 6 bases, leaving 5 bases not matched to a gene. The V gene's germline CDR1 is SEHNR and CDR2 FQNEAQ (reference sequence). As DNA, the CDR3 is TGTGCCAGCAGCATGACTAGCGGGGGAAGCGAGCAGTACTTC. Residues: CASSMTSGGSEQYF.

This clone was seen more than once but under ten times. CDR3 protein: CASSVGGSGTYEQYF. CDR3 nucleotides: TGTGCCAGCAGCGTAGGAGGGTCAGGAACCTACGAGCAGTACTTC. The V gene is TRBV9, the J gene TRBJ2-7; perhaps TRBD2 as D (5 bases). This CDR3 is built from 15 residues. Germline-derived CDR1 and CDR2 are SGDLS and YYNGEE. V gave up 0 bases and J gave up 2 bases, with 12 bases separating them.

The chain links TRBV12-1 to TRBJ1-1; TRBD1 is the table's D call and was not checked against the DNA. TRBV12-1 represents a pseudogene. This CDR3 region has 15 residues. CDR3 region: CASSYNRRWDTEAFF. CDR3 DNA: TGTGCCAGCAGCTACAACAGGAGATGGGACACTGAAGCTTTCTTT.

DNA of the CDR3: TGTGCCTGCCATGACCCGGGACAGGGGGCCTACGAGCAGTACTTC. This encodes CACHDPGQGAYEQYF. J is TRBJ2-7 and V is TRBV30, with 11 bases fitting TRBD1. Trimming took 6 bases from V and 2 from J; bases not matched to a gene: 9. In germline, CDR1 is GTSNPN, CDR2 SVGIG (reference sequence). The CDR3 has 15 amino acids.

The chain joins TRBV5-1 to TRBJ1-2, with TRBD1 matching 8 bases. V was clipped by 3 bases and J by 7 bases; unmatched bases: 14. Germline values: CDR1 SGHRS, CDR2 YFSETQ. The CDR3 spans 16 residues. CDR3 bases: TGCGCCAGCAGCTCGGGGGACAGGCCCGGAGTGGGTGGCTACACCTTC. This translates into CASSSGDRPGVGGYTF.

This clone turned up a few times. This rearrangement joins TRBV23-1 to TRBJ1-4; 10 nucleotides match TRBD1. TRBV23-1 has ORF status, its function being uncertain. This CDR3 has 14 amino acids. The junction had 7 bases not matched to a gene; V was cut back by 7 bases and J by 8 bases. The CDR3 sequence: CASTSGQGPEKLFF. Written as DNA, the CDR3 is TGCGCCAGCACTTCGGGACAGGGGCCCGAAAAACTGTTTTTT.

This clone was detected only a few times. J is TRBJ2-7 and V is TRBV19, with D tentatively TRBD1 (6 bases). Germline loops: CDR1 LNHDA, CDR2 SQIVND (reference sequence). Trimming shortened V by 10 bases and J by 3 bases, and 16 bases separated the two germline ends. The CDR3 consists of 13 residues. The CDR3 loop is CATARDKNYEQYF. Here the CDR3 DNA reads TGTGCCACGGCCAGGGACAAGAACTACGAGCAGTACTTC.

The chain links TRBV7-6 to TRBJ2-4, with D perhaps matching TRBD1 (6 bases). V lost 5 bases and J 6 bases, leaving 14 bases between the germline ends. Germline V lookup: CDR1 SGHVS, CDR2 FNYEAQ. The CDR3 has 14 residues. For the CDR3, the DNA is TGTGCCAGCAGCCGCGAGGACAGAGGAAACATTCAGTACTTC. It encodes CASSREDRGNIQYF.

CDR3 nucleotides: TGTGCCAGCAGAGCGCCCGGACAGAACTATGGCTACACCTTC. Its protein product is CASRAPGQNYGYTF. The rearrangement joins TRBV6-6 to TRBJ1-2; weak D call: TRBD1 (6 bases). Germline-derived CDR1 and CDR2 are MNHNY and SVGAGI (reference sequence). With 6 bases removed from V and 2 bases from J, the gap between germline ends came to 13 bases. The CDR3 contains 14 residues.

The genes are TRBV7-2 and TRBJ2-4, with TRBD1 matching 11 bases. CDR1 is SGHTA, CDR2 FQGNSA, per germline. Unmatched junction bases numbered 2, after V lost 3 bases and J lost 7 bases. CDR3 size: 14 residues. The CDR3 DNA is TGTGCCAGCAGCTTCAGGACAGGGGGCAACATTCAGTACTTC. It is translated as CASSFRTGGNIQYF.

The rearrangement uses TRBV10-3 and TRBJ2-5; TRBD2 agrees at 8 bases. CDR1 and CDR2 from the germline V gene are ENHRY and SYGVKD. The CDR3 loop spans 14 amino acids. After removal of 7 bases from V and 2 bases from J, the junction contained 6 bases not matched to a gene. The CDR3: CAINSGAIQETQYF. The DNA of the CDR3 is TGTGCCATCAATAGCGGGGCCATTCAAGAGACCCAGTACTTC.

This chain uses TRBV19 with TRBJ2-5, with D tentatively TRBD2 (6 bases). V shed 6 bases and J shed 5 bases, with 13 bases lying between them. Germline-derived CDR1 and CDR2 are LNHDA and SQIVND (reference sequence). The CDR3 extends over 13 amino acids. The CDR3 nucleotides read TGTGCCAGTAGGCGGGGTAATGGGGAGACCCAGTACTTC. It specifies CASRRGNGETQYF.

The chain is built from TRBV7-2 and TRBJ2-1; 13 bases are a match to TRBD2. Germline V gene sequence: CDR1 SGHTA, CDR2 FQGNSA. The CDR3 has 16 amino acids. V shed 5 bases and J 3 bases; nucleotides not matched to a gene: 4. Here the CDR3 DNA reads TGTGCCAGCAGCATCCGGACTAGCGGGGGCTACAATGAGCAGTTCTTC. Translated, it gives CASSIRTSGGYNEQFF.

This clone was recorded a few times. This rearrangement joins TRBV4-2 to TRBJ1-5; no firm D call. Germline V gene data show CDR1 as LGHNA and CDR2 as YNFKEQ. The CDR3 loop spans 17 amino acids. The germline V and J ends were trimmed by 1 base and 6 bases, with 19 bases remaining between them. The CDR3 region is CASSQGEGGSSSQPQHF. Here the CDR3 DNA reads TGTGCCAGCAGCCAAGGGGAAGGAGGGTCATCATCTCAGCCCCAGCATTTT.

The chain uses TRBV5-6 and TRBJ2-5; D remains unclear. Trimming removed 1 base at V and 5 bases at J, with 9 bases between. This CDR3 has 13 residues. Germline CDR1 reads SGHDT; CDR2 reads YYEEEE. DNA for the CDR3: TGTGCCAGCAGCTTGTGGCATCAGGAGACCCAGTACTTC. Its protein is CASSLWHQETQYF.

This rearrangement joins TRBV19 to TRBJ1-1, with 7 bases lining up with TRBD1. CDR3 size: 14 residues. Germline-derived CDR1 and CDR2 are LNHDA and SQIVND (reference sequence). With 7 bases clipped from V and 0 bases from J, the junction kept 5 bases outside the gene matches. The CDR3 reads CASTPTGLNTEAFF. The CDR3 coding sequence is TGTGCCAGTACCCCGACAGGGCTGAACACTGAAGCTTTCTTT.

This chain connects TRBV14 to TRBJ2-1; TRBD2 aligns across 13 bases. The CDR3 consists of 16 residues. With V trimmed by 6 bases and J by 2 bases, 4 bases remained unmatched. Germline V gene data show CDR1 as SGHDN and CDR2 as FVKESK. The CDR3 loop reads CASSRGLAGAYNEQFF. The CDR3 coding sequence is TGTGCCAGCAGTCGAGGACTAGCGGGGGCCTACAATGAGCAGTTCTTC.